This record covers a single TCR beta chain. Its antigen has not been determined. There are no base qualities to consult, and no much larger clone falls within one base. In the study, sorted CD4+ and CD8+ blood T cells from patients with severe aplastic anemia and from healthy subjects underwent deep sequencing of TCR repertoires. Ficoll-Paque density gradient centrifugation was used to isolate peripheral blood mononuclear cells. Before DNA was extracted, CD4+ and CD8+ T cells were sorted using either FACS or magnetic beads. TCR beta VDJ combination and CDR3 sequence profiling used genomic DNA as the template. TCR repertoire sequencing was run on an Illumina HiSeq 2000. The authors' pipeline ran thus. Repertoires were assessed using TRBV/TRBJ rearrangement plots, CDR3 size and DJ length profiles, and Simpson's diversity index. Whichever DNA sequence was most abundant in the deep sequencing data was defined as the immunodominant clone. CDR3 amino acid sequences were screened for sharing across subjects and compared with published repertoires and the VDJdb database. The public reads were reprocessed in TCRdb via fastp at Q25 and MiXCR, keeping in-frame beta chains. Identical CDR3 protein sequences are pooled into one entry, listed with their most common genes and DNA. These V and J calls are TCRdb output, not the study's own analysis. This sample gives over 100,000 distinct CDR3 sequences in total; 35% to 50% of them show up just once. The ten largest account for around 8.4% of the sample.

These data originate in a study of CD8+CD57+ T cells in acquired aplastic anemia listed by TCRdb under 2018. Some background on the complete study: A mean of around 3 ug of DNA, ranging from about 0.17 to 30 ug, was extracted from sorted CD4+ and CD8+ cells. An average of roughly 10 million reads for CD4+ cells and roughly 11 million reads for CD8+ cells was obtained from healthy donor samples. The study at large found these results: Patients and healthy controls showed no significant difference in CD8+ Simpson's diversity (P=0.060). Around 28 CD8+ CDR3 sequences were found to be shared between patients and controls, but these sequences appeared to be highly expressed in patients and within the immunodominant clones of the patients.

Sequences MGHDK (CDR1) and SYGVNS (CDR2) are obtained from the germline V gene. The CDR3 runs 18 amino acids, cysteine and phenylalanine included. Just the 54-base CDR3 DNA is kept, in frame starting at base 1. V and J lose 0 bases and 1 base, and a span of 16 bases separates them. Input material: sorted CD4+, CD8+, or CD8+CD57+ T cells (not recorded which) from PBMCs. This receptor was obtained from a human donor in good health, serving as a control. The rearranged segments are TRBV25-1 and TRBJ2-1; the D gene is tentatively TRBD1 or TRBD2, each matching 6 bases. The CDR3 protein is CASSEYLRRDTSYNEQFF. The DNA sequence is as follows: TGTGCCAGCAGTGAATATCTCAGGAGGGACACGTCCTACAATGAGCAGTTCTTC.